The rows below give T cell receptor beta chains drawn from one sample of a study of T cell responses to AZD1222 COVID-19 vaccine. The method was immunoSEQ multiplex PCR; TCRdb's version includes in-frame clones alone and lacks a portion of them. This repertoire shows around 120,000 clones, 93% found once; its top ten account for 5%. Sequenced here: peripheral blood, sampled 28 days after the second AZD1222 dose. The receptors were sampled from an adult who received the AZD1222 COVID-19 vaccine. CDR3s include the opening cysteine and the closing phenylalanine or tryptophan. A D gene is named only where the DNA matches it firmly. Clone size appears in some rows only: once, few, many, or a class for an expanded clone.

>TRBV5-6|TRBJ2-7|TRBD1|once
TGTGCCAGCAGCCAGGGACAGGGGCACTACGAGCAGTACTTC
CASSQGQGHYEQYF
>TRBV4-1|TRBJ1-5|.|.
TGCGCCAGCAGCCGAAAGGGTGGGGGCAATCAGCCCCAGCATTTT
CASSRKGGGNQPQHF
>TRBV7-8|TRBJ1-6|TRBD1|.
TGTGCCAGCAGCTTAGAATCACAGGGGGGATCACCCCTCCACTTT
CASSLESQGGSPLHF
>TRBV7-8|TRBJ2-1|TRBD2|.
TGTGCCAGCAGCGCCGGGACTAGCGGGAAGTACAATGAGCAGTTCTTC
CASSAGTSGKYNEQFF
>TRBV27|TRBJ1-4|.|.
TGTGCCAGCAGTAAAAATGAAAAACTGTTTTTT
CASSKNEKLFF
>TRBV7-9|TRBJ2-1|.|.
TGTGCCAGCAGCTCCGTCCCTTCAAGAAGTGAGTTGGTCTTC
CASSSVPSRSELVF
>TRBV5-4|TRBJ1-6|.|.
TGTGCCAGCAGCTTTGAGGGGTATAATTCACCCCTCCACTTT
CASSFEGYNSPLHF
>TRBV5-8|TRBJ1-5|TRBD1|.
TGTGCCAGCAGCTTGAACAGGGGGCGTAATAGCAATCAGCCCCAGCATTTT
CASSLNRGRNSNQPQHF
>TRBV28|TRBJ1-2|.|.
TGTGCCAGCAGACTCCCCCGCGTGTCGGGCTTGGATGGCTACACCTTC
CASRLPRVSGLDGYTF
>TRBV18|TRBJ2-7|TRBD1|.
TGTGCCAGCTCGCTGGGACAGCCCTACGAGCAGTACTTC
CASSLGQPYEQYF
>TRBV6-6|TRBJ1-5|.|.
TGTGCCAGCAGTTACTCACAAACCAGCTACAATCAGCCCCAGCATTTT
CASSYSQTSYNQPQHF
>TRBV2|TRBJ1-4|.|.
TGTGCCACCTCCGGTGGGGGGGCCGCTAATGAAAAACTGTTTTTT
CATSGGGAANEKLFF
>TRBV6-5|TRBJ1-1|.|.
TGTGCCAGCAGGTACATCGGTGAAGCTTTCTTT
CASRYIGEAFF
>TRBV5-5|TRBJ2-7|.|.
TGTGCCAGCAGCTTGGGCGTCAAGAACTCCTACGAGCAGTACTTC
CASSLGVKNSYEQYF
>TRBV6-5|TRBJ1-1|.|.
TGTGCCAGCATTCCAGGACGGCGAGACACTGAAGCTTTCTTT
CASIPGRRDTEAFF
>TRBV3-1/TRBV3-2|TRBJ1-5|.|.
TGTGCCAGCAGCCCCGTCCCTTTTTGGGCAAAAGTGCATTTT
CASSPVPFWAKVHF
>TRBV9|TRBJ2-3|.|.
TGTGCCAGCAGCCTCATTGGTACAGATACGCAGTATTTT
CASSLIGTDTQYF
>TRBV10-3|TRBJ1-2|.|.
TGTGCCATCAGTTTTCGGGATGGCTACACCTTC
CAISFRDGYTF
>TRBV14|TRBJ2-7|.|.
TGTGCCAGCAGCCAAGCTAGTAACGAGCAGTACTTC
CASSQASNEQYF
>TRBV7-2|TRBJ1-5|.|.
TGTGCCAGCAGTCCTGGGGGTAGCAATCAGCCCCAGCATTTT
CASSPGGSNQPQHF
>TRBV28|TRBJ1-2|TRBD1|.
TGTGCCAGCAGTTTATTGGGCAGGGGGGACACCTTC
CASSLLGRGDTF
>TRBV6-2/TRBV6-3|TRBJ1-5|.|once
TGTGCCAGCAGTTACTCTAGGTGGGGCAATCAGCCCCAGCATTTT
CASSYSRWGNQPQHF
>TRBV6-4|TRBJ1-1|.|.
TGTGCCAGCTACTTTGAAGGTAGAAGAGGGTTTACCGAAGCTTTCTTT
CASYFEGRRGFTEAFF
>TRBV18|TRBJ2-2|TRBD1|.
TGTGCCAGCTCACCAGGACAGGCAGGGTACACCGGGGAGCTGTTTTTT
CASSPGQAGYTGELFF
>TRBV5-1|TRBJ1-2|.|.
TGCGCCAGCAGCTTGGATTCCCAGAATCACTATGGCTACACCTTC
CASSLDSQNHYGYTF
>TRBV7-9|TRBJ2-7|.|few
TGTGCCAGCAGCTTAGACAGTCTCTTCTCCTACGAGCAGTACTTC
CASSLDSLFSYEQYF
>TRBV5-5|TRBJ1-5|.|.
TGTGCCAGCAGCTTGGGACAGGCGTTCAATCAGCCCCAGCATTTT
CASSLGQAFNQPQHF
>TRBV5-1|TRBJ2-7|TRBD1|.
TGCGCCAGCAGCACCGGGACAGTCTCCTACGAGCAGTACTTC
CASSTGTVSYEQYF
>TRBV5-1|TRBJ2-5|TRBD2|.
TGCGCCAGCAGCGTACTAGCGGGGGAAGAGACCCAGTACTTC
CASSVLAGEETQYF
>TRBV7-9|TRBJ2-7|TRBD1|.
TGTGCCAGCAGCAACGGGACAGGGAGAAGGCAGTACTTC
CASSNGTGRRQYF
>TRBV20-1|TRBJ2-2|.|.
TGCAGTGCTAGTAACGTAGCCAGGGCTGACGGGGAGCTGTTTTTT
CSASNVARADGELFF
>TRBV18|TRBJ1-1|TRBD1|.
TGTGCCAGCTCACTCACAGGGGCCACTGAAGCTTTCTTT
CASSLTGATEAFF